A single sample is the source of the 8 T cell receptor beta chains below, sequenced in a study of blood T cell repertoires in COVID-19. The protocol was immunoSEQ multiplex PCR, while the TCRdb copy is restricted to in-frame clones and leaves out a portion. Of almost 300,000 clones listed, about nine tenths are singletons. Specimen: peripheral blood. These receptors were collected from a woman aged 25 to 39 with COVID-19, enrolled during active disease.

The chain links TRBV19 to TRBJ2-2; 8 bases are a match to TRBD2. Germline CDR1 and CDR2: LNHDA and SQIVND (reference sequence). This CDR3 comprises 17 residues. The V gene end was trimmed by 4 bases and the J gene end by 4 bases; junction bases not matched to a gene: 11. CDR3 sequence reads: CASSSTRGGRRTGELFF. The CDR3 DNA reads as TGTGCCAGTAGTAGCACCCGGGGGGGGCGTCGCACCGGGGAGCTGTTTTTT.

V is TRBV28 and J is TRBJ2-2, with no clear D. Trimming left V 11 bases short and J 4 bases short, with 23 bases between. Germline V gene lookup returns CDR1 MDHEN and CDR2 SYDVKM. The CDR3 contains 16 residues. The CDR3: CAASDPADDLTGELFF. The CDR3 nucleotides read TGTGCCGCCAGCGATCCGGCTGATGACCTCACCGGGGAGCTGTTTTTT.

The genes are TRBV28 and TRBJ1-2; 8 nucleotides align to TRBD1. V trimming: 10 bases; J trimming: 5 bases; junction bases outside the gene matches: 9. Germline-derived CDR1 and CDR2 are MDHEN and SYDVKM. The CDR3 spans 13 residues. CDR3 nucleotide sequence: TGTGCCACCAGACAGGGGATTGGGTATGGCTACACCTTC. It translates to CATRQGIGYGYTF.

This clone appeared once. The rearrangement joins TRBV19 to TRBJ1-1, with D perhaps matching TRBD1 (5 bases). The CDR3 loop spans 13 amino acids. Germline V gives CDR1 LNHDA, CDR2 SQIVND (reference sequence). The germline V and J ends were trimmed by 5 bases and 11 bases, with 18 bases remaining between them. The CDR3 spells CASSASSGSWAFF. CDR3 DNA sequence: TGTGCCAGTAGTGCATCTTCAGGGTCTTGGGCTTTCTTT.

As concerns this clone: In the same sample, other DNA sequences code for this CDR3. CDR3 sequence: CASTLFGGEQFF. The CDR3 DNA sequence: TGTGCCAGCACGCTGTTCGGAGGTGAGCAGTTCTTC. This rearrangement joins TRBV12-3 or TRBV12-4 to TRBJ2-1; a weak D match, TRBD2 (5 bases). The CDR3 consists of 12 residues. Trimming took off 7 bases at V and 9 bases at J, with 13 bases between the two ends.

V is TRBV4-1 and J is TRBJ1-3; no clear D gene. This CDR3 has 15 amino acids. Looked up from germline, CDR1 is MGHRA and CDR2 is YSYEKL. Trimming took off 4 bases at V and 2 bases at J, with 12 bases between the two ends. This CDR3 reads CASSLPGRAGNTIYF. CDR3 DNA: TGCGCCAGCAGCCTACCGGGGAGGGCTGGAAACACCATATATTTT.

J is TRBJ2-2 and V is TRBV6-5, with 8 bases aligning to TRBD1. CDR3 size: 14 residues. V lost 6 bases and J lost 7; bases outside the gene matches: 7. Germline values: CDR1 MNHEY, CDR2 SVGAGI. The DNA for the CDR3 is TGTGCCAGCAGCTCGACAGGGGATAGCGGGGAGCTGTTTTTT. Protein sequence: CASSSTGDSGELFF.

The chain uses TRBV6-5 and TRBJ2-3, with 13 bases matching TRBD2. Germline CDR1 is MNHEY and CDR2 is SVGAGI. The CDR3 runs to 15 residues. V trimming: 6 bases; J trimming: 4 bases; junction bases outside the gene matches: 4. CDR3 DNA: TGTGCCAGCAGGCGACTAGCGGGGGGACCAGATACGCAGTATTTT. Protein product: CASRRLAGGPDTQYF.